This T cell receptor beta chain came from a study of regulatory T cells in long-lasting Graves disease. Study at large: Newly diagnosed Graves' patients took antithyroid drugs under 3 months. Study-wide results and limits: Persistent Graves' patients showed less TCR diversity than newly diagnosed patients showed.

Of note for this clonotype: The target antigen is unknown.

In building TCR beta libraries, iRepertoire HTBI primers were used together with Arm-PCR of CDR3 regions. TCRdb ran MiXCR on the multiplex PCR reads and lists one entry per CDR3 protein. The table includes about 620,000 distinct CDR3 sequences, around 17% detected once. The time point here: newly diagnosed GD, antithyroid drugs for less than 3 months. Preparation of the TCR library used RNA extracted from PBMCs. These data were also reused for a study on T cells in Graves' hyperthyroidism and ophthalmopathy. That publication notes: During a first-round RT-PCR of the TCR CDR3, the HTBI primer set was used. Blood also carried most thyroid clonotypes expanded above 0.001.

The specimen comprised peripheral blood mononuclear cells (PBMCs), sampled at new diagnosis, from a patient treated with antithyroid drugs. The clonotype was recovered from a woman aged 30 to 39 with Graves disease.

The CDR3 reads CASSSLAGGPSGWDNEQFF. The CDR3 DNA follows: TGCGCCAGCAGCTCGCTAGCGGGAGGGCCCTCCGGCTGGGACAATGAGCAGTTCTTC. The chain couples TRBV5-1 to TRBJ2-1, with 12 bases matching TRBD2. Germline assignment: CDR1 SGHRS and CDR2 YFSETQ. The CDR3 sequence is 19 residues long. V trimming: 3 bases; J trimming: 5 bases; junction bases outside the gene matches: 15.